The rows below give T cell receptor beta chains drawn from one sample of a study of cytomegalovirus exposure and HLA in healthy donors. Clones were read by immunoSEQ multiplex PCR, and TCRdb kept only the in-frame ones, dropping some. This sample has 150,000 to 200,000 clones, with about four fifths found just once. Sample: PBMCs. The receptor source for this set is a woman younger than 30 in good health and CMV-seropositive. CDR3s leave out the opening cysteine and the closing phenylalanine or tryptophan. The D gene is left open where the match is weak.

v_call d_call cdr3_aa
TRBV4-1 TRBD1 ASSQVGQSNEKLF
TRBV18 TRBD1 ASSARTGDTEAF
TRBV2 - ASRKRQSNQPQH
TRBV18 - ASSPRGPSEGYGYT
TRBV19 - ASSTVPNTDTQY
TRBV6-1 - ASSGVGYEQY
TRBV28 - ASSLPAALNEQF
TRBV18 - ASSEEETQY
TRBV27 - ASSKGGQLGTEAF
TRBV28 TRBD1 ASRRQGATEAF
TRBV4-1 - ASSHTTDRSYEQY
TRBV7-2 TRBD2 ASIRGGEQF
TRBV7-2 - ASSPGIGSYNEQF
TRBV6-5 TRBD1 ASSPGQGAGGELF
TRBV6-1 TRBD1 ASRDRDSGNTIY
TRBV5-5 - ASSLEWSMNTEAF
TRBV6-1 - ASSEMGQANQPQH
TRBV6-1 - ASSEYGAAGEQF
TRBV23-1 TRBD2 ASSQSPPAGGGAVGEQY
TRBV6-6 TRBD1 ASDREGLRTEAF
TRBV5-1 TRBD2 ASSLLFSGGPLPADTQY
TRBV11-2 - ASSLDGAGDTEAF
TRBV5-4 TRBD1 ASSLTGQGAVTEAF
TRBV6-5 - ASSYSGGLSGNTIY
TRBV18 TRBD1 ASSPPTGGYEQY
TRBV7-2 - ASSSTSGSGELF
TRBV18 - ASSPSGMHTEAF
TRBV4-2 TRBD1 ASSQRDRANYGYT
TRBV5-1 - ASGEQGDHYGYT
TRBV2 - ASSEALRGRKQF
TRBV5-1 - ASSLETVETQY
TRBV2 - ASRVLGTNNSPLH
TRBV5-1 - ASSRREDTQY
TRBV15 - ATSGRLGSRSTEAF
TRBV7-2 - ASSSRVDTQY
TRBV5-1 TRBD2 ASSRAGGLETQY
TRBV6-4 - ASIQGFNTEVF
TRBV28 TRBD1 ASTDRGVPDYGYT
TRBV7-2 TRBD1 ASSVDRDIYQPQH
TRBV19 TRBD2 ASKTAGADTQY
TRBV6-5 TRBD1 ASRTRDSSGNTIY
TRBV5-8 - ASSSMPGHINQPQH
TRBV4-1 - ASSQVVSWETQY
TRBV10-3 TRBD2 AISEPRTSGNEQF
TRBV5-1 TRBD1 ASSSLGGANTEAF
TRBV5-1 TRBD1 ASSSVSGGQETQY
TRBV30 TRBD1 AWSVLVGGGYGYT
TRBV5-1 TRBD2 ASSLRAGEYNEQF
TRBV5-1 TRBD2 ASSSGLAGGSTDTQY